This T cell receptor beta chain appears in the sequencing data of a study of immune heterogeneity within non-small cell lung tumors. Background on the study: Among the tumors, several were squamous cell carcinomas, under twelve were non-squamous carcinomas and 1 was not otherwise specified.

Germline values: CDR1 SGHTA, CDR2 FQGTGA. The CDR3 runs 18 residues. With V trimmed by 1 base and J by 6 bases, 9 bases remained unmatched. Samples each supplied around 600 ng of bulk tumor genomic DNA as template. Doctors removed several biopsies from each primary tumor during surgery, keeping them far apart. Enrolled patients presented with newly diagnosed, previously untreated non-small cell lung cancer and underwent curative surgery. Amplifying TCR beta CDR3 involved multiplex PCR carried out with 32 V and 13 J primers. TCRdb fed the multiplex PCR reads into MiXCR, producing one record per CDR3 protein. This table has more than 9,500 distinct CDR3 sequences, less than 25% appearing once. A few counts support this clonotype.

The rearrangement links TRBV7-3 to TRBJ2-1, with 13 bases fitting TRBD2. The sequencing sample was made of lung tumor tissue. This sequence originates from a man between 60 and 70 years old with non-small cell lung cancer. The CDR3 nucleotides are TGTGCCAGCAGCTTAATTGTTGGGACTAGCGGGATCGCCAATGAGCAGTTCTTC. Protein product: CASSLIVGTSGIANEQFF. Full variable domain (outside the CDR3, taken from reference TRBV7-3 and TRBJ2-1): GAGVSQTPSNKVTEKGKYVELRCDPISGHTALYWYRQSLGQGPEFLIYFQGTGAADDSGLPNDRFFAVRPEGSVSTLKIQRTERGDSAVYLCASSLIVGTSGIANEQFFGPGTRLTVL.